The 12 T cell receptor beta chains below come from one sample, sequenced in a study of blood T cells in healthy people across ages. A second PCR, run for roughly 7 to 11 cycles, used a sample-barcoded 5' primer plus a J-beta primer mix. TCRdb used MiXCR to reprocess the 5' RACE reads, holding one entry per CDR3 protein. The sample contains about 770,000 distinct CDR3 sequences, more than 40% of which appear only once. Sequenced sample: blood. These receptors were obtained from a man aged 60 to 69 in good health.

The CDR3, as DNA: TGTGCCAGCAGCCTCCGATCCATAGGGGGCCGCACAGATACGCAGTATTTT. Its protein product is CASSLRSIGGRTDTQYF. V usage is TRBV11-1 and J usage is TRBJ2-3; 7 bases are a match to TRBD1. CDR3 size: 17 residues. J was trimmed by 1 base and V by 5 bases; bases with no gene match: 12. The germline CDR1 and CDR2 sequences are SGHAT and FQDESV (reference sequence).

This sequence joins TRBV3-1 and TRBJ1-1; D gene unclear. The V end was cut by 2 bases, the J end by 1 base, with 11 bases between. The CDR3 covers 15 residues. Per the germline V gene, CDR1 is LGHDT and CDR2 is YNNKEL (reference sequence). CDR3 nucleotide sequence: TGTGCCAGCAGCCAATCTGGGATTGCGAACACTGAAGCTTTCTTT. Translating it yields CASSQSGIANTEAFF.

The rearrangement links TRBV3-1 to TRBJ2-4; 12 bases match TRBD2. The J call may be incorrect, as the DNA end agrees better with TRBJ2-5. This CDR3 region has 15 residues. Germline V CDR1 and CDR2: LGHDT, YNNKEL (reference sequence). The DNA for the CDR3 is TGTGCCAGCAGCAACGGACTAGCGGGAAAAGAGACCCAGTACTTC. Translated, it gives CASSNGLAGKETQYF.

This clonotype was recorded a few times. The genes are TRBV9 and TRBJ2-1, with a possible D match to TRBD2 (6 bases). V was clipped by 0 bases and J by 0 bases, with 7 bases between them. Per germline, CDR1 SGDLS and CDR2 YYNGEE. The CDR3 length is 15 residues. The CDR3 nucleotides are TGTGCCAGCAGCGTAGCGGGGGTCTCCTACAATGAGCAGTTCTTC. Protein sequence: CASSVAGVSYNEQFF. The full variable domain, with the rest looked up from reference TRBV9 and TRBJ2-1, is DSGVTQTPKHLITATGQRVTLRCSPRSGDLSVYWYQQSLDQGLQFLIQYYNGEERAKGNILERFSAQQFPDLHSELNLSSLELGDSALYFCASSVAGVSYNEQFFGPGTRLTVL.

This clonotype showed up just a few times. The chain links TRBV4-3 to TRBJ2-4, with 9 positions matching TRBD1. V lost 0 bases to trimming and J lost 8 bases; unmatched junction nucleotides: 2. This CDR3 region has 14 residues. CDR1 and CDR2 (germline): LGHNA, YSLEER. The CDR3 DNA sequence: TGCGCCAGCAGCCAAGATGACAGGGGGTACATTCAGTACTTC. Its protein product is CASSQDDRGYIQYF.

A few counts support this clonotype. The chain carries TRBV5-1 and TRBJ1-6, with D possibly matching TRBD1 (6 bases). Germline-derived CDR1 and CDR2 are SGHRS and YFSETQ. Trimming took 0 bases from V and 7 from J, leaving 14 bases between them. The CDR3 runs to 16 residues. The CDR3 DNA is TGCGCCAGCAGCTTGGACAGAACAGGGCGAAATTCACCCCTCCACTTT. Its protein is CASSLDRTGRNSPLHF.

The gene calls are TRBV3-1 and TRBJ2-7; D might be TRBD1 (6 bases). Trimming cost V 7 bases and J 0 bases, with 13 bases left between them. Germline values: CDR1 LGHDT, CDR2 YNNKEL (reference sequence). There are 14 residues in the CDR3. In DNA form, the CDR3 reads TGTGCCAGCAAGGCCGGGACAAACTCCTACGAGCAGTACTTC. Protein product: CASKAGTNSYEQYF.

The CDR3 spells CASSLPRQGVYGYTF. CDR3 sequence (DNA): TGTGCCAGCAGTTTACCCCGGCAGGGGGTGTATGGCTACACCTTC. The rearrangement uses TRBV28 and TRBJ1-2; the match to TRBD1 covers 7 bases. V shed 2 bases and J 5 bases; nucleotides not matched to a gene: 8. The CDR3 sequence is 15 residues long. The germline CDR1 and CDR2 sequences are MDHEN and SYDVKM.

This sequence joins TRBV11-3 and TRBJ2-5, with a weak D call TRBD1 (7 bases). Germline V gene data show CDR1 as SGHNT and CDR2 as YENEEA. V was shortened by 6 bases and J by 2 bases, with 16 bases between the two germline ends. This CDR3 contains 15 residues. The CDR3 nucleotides are TGTGCCAGCAGTCGGACTGCAGGGGGGCAAGAGACCCAGTACTTC. Translated: CASSRTAGGQETQYF.

This clonotype was found many times. The chain links TRBV12-3 or TRBV12-4 to TRBJ2-5; tentatively, D is TRBD2 (7 bases). The length of the CDR3 is 13 residues. The V end was cut by 3 bases, the J end by 5 bases, with 10 bases between. Here the CDR3 DNA reads TGTGCCAGCAGTTTTAGGGGGGGGGAGACCCAGTACTTC. Its translation: CASSFRGGETQYF.

The sample holds a few counts of this clonotype. The chain employs TRBV15 and TRBJ2-1; D is possibly TRBD2 (5 bases). V lost 0 bases, J lost 9 bases, and 9 bases lay in between. Germline-derived CDR1 and CDR2 are LNHNV and YYDKDF (reference sequence). The CDR3 is 13 residues long. CDR3 sequence (DNA): TGTGCCACCAGCAGAGATGGCGGGTTTGAGCAGTTCTTC. The encoded protein is CATSRDGGFEQFF.

The chain uses TRBV6-5 and TRBJ1-2; 10 bases line up with TRBD1. CDR3 length: 18 amino acids. CDR1 and CDR2 (germline): MNHEY, SVGAGI. V lost 0 bases and J lost 8; bases outside the gene matches: 15. CDR3: CASSYSRRTGGAYEGYTF. The CDR3 DNA reads TGTGCCAGCAGTTACTCGAGGAGGACAGGGGGAGCATATGAGGGCTACACCTTC.